Following are 26 T cell receptor beta chains from one sample sequenced in a study of T cells in localized non-small cell lung cancer. The table came from immunoSEQ multiplex PCR; TCRdb's copy has only in-frame clones and leaves some out. The repertoire has under 95,000 clones, around 81% of them found once; the top ten carry about a tenth. The input for sequencing was peripheral blood, taken before any cancer treatment. The receptors stem from a female donor older than 55 with stage I lung adenocarcinoma.

The chain recombines TRBV4-3 with TRBJ2-3, with D uncertain. Trimming took 1 base from V and 2 from J, leaving 4 bases between them. CDR3 length equals 13 residues. Germline values: CDR1 LGHNA, CDR2 YSLEER. Here the CDR3 reads CASSQATTDTQYF. The CDR3 DNA follows: TGCGCCAGCAGCCAAGCTACCACAGATACGCAGTATTTT.

The J gene is TRBJ2-7, the V gene TRBV9; TRBD1 matches 9 bases. Germline CDR1 reads SGDLS; CDR2 reads YYNGEE. The CDR3 is 17 amino acids. The J segment lost 3 bases and the V segment lost 1 base, leaving 11 bases of the junction unmatched. In nucleotides, the CDR3 is TGTGCCAGCAGCGTATCCCCTACCGGGACAGGGATCTACGAGCAGTACTTC. It specifies CASSVSPTGTGIYEQYF.

The rearrangement links TRBV5-1 to TRBJ1-1, with a tentative D call TRBD1 (6 bases). The CDR3 sequence is 13 residues long. The germline CDR1 and CDR2 sequences are SGHRS and YFSETQ. V was pared by 1 base and J by 11 bases, with 15 bases between. The CDR3 DNA is TGCGCCAGCAGCTTGCAGGGGATAAACGTGGCTTTCTTT. Translation: CASSLQGINVAFF.

The chain employs TRBV19 and TRBJ1-5, with 8 bases matching TRBD1. The V gene's germline CDR1 is LNHDA and CDR2 SQIVND (reference sequence). The CDR3 totals 15 residues. V dropped 6 bases and J dropped 1; count of bases not matched to a gene: 5. The CDR3 sequence is CASRSGQASNQPQHF. The CDR3 region has the DNA TGTGCCAGTAGATCGGGACAGGCAAGCAATCAGCCCCAGCATTTT.

The CDR3 nucleotides are TGCGCCAGCAGCCAAGATAGTGACAGGGACCCCCAGCATTTT. Amino acids: CASSQDSDRDPQHF. V is TRBV4-1 and J is TRBJ1-5; 7 bases match TRBD1. Germline V lookup: CDR1 MGHRA, CDR2 YSYEKL. The CDR3 consists of 14 residues. The J segment lost 10 bases and the V segment lost 0 bases, leaving 6 bases of the junction unmatched.

CDR3 region: CASSNEGQYNSPLHF. DNA for the CDR3: TGTGCCAGCAGCAACGAGGGGCAGTATAATTCACCCCTCCACTTT. The chain combines TRBV9 with TRBJ1-6, with D possibly matching TRBD1 (5 bases). Trimming took 4 bases from V and 4 from J, leaving 12 bases between them. The CDR3 spans 15 residues. Germline CDR1 is SGDLS and CDR2 is YYNGEE.

V is TRBV5-1 and J is TRBJ2-3; D gene unclear. CDR1 is SGHRS, CDR2 YFSETQ, per germline. The CDR3 extends over 15 amino acids. Trimming left V 0 bases short and J 2 bases short, with 10 bases between. In nucleotides, the CDR3 is TGCGCCAGCAGCTTGGATGGGATTTCCACAGATACGCAGTATTTT. Protein sequence: CASSLDGISTDTQYF.

This clone was seen once. At one end the junction does not follow the germline gene, possibly because of a read error. J is TRBJ1-2 and V is TRBV7-8, with a possible D match to TRBD1 (6 bases). CDR3 length: 15 residues. Germline CDR1 and CDR2: SGHVS and FQNEAQ. Written as DNA, the CDR3 is TGTGCCAGCAGCCTAGCAGCGGGGGCCGACTATGGCTACACCTTC. Translated: CASSLAAGADYGYTF.

This chain's CDR3 is CASSLARVQKETQYF. The CDR3 DNA follows: TGTGCCAGCAGCTTGGCACGTGTACAGAAAGAGACCCAGTACTTC. V gene TRBV5-6 combines with J gene TRBJ2-5; D gene unclear. Germline CDR1 SGHDT, CDR2 YYEEEE. V gave up 0 bases and J gave up 3 bases, with 12 bases separating them. The CDR3 contains 15 residues.

The chain carries TRBV6-1 and TRBJ1-4; TRBD1 aligns across 7 bases. CDR3 length equals 15 residues. The trim removed 6 bases at V and 7 bases at J, leaving 11 bases unmatched. Germline CDR1 and CDR2: MNHNS and SASEGT. The CDR3 loop is CASRNNRDSGEKLFF. The CDR3 coding sequence is TGTGCCAGCAGGAACAACCGGGACAGTGGTGAAAAACTGTTTTTT.

The rearrangement uses TRBV7-2 and TRBJ1-5; TRBD1 aligns across 7 bases. Germline CDR1 SGHTA, CDR2 FQGNSA. Unmatched junction bases numbered 8, after V lost 1 base and J lost 2 bases. The CDR3 is 17 amino acids. Here the CDR3 DNA reads TGTGCCAGCAGCTTAGAAAGGGGAGACAGGGGCAATCAGCCCCAGCATTTT. Its translation: CASSLERGDRGNQPQHF.

As regards this clone: Within the sample, other DNA sequences also encode this same CDR3. The J gene is TRBJ1-3, the V gene TRBV6-1; no clear D gene. V was cut by 6 bases and J by 7 bases, with 13 bases left in between. This CDR3 has 13 amino acids. Germline CDR1 MNHNS, CDR2 SASEGT. This CDR3 is CASRDRGGNTIYF. CDR3 sequence (DNA): TGTGCCAGCAGAGATCGTGGCGGCAACACCATATATTTT.

The J gene is TRBJ2-3, the V gene TRBV12-5; 11 positions agree with TRBD2. V was clipped by 8 bases and J by 2 bases; unmatched bases: 9. This CDR3 has 16 amino acids. The germline CDR1 and CDR2 sequences are LGHNT and FRNRAP. CDR3 residues: CASRGASGGLTDTQYF. DNA of the CDR3: TGTGCTAGTCGAGGCGCTAGCGGGGGGCTCACAGATACGCAGTATTTT.

V gene TRBV25-1 combines with J gene TRBJ2-5; D remains ambiguous. V lost 6 bases and J lost 9, with 17 bases in between. The CDR3 is 13 amino acids. CDR1 MGHDK and CDR2 SYGVNS come from the germline V gene. The CDR3 region is CASSAHDRGPQYF. Written as DNA, the CDR3 is TGTGCCAGCAGCGCCCACGATCGTGGGCCCCAGTACTTC.

This clone was recorded once. This rearrangement joins TRBV2 to TRBJ1-2; perhaps TRBD1 as D (5 bases). This CDR3 is built from 16 residues. Trimming took off 6 bases at V and 8 bases at J, with 25 bases between the two ends. Germline V lookup: CDR1 SNHLY, CDR2 FYNNEI. The CDR3 region is CASSDGTGVTTGGYTF. In nucleotides, the CDR3 is TGTGCCAGCAGCGACGGCACGGGGGTGACGACGGGCGGCTACACCTTC.

V is TRBV18 and J is TRBJ1-6, with TRBD1 matching 10 bases. After removal of 5 bases from V and 8 bases from J, the junction contained 6 bases not matched to a gene. The CDR3 is made up of 15 amino acids. Per germline, CDR1 KGHSH and CDR2 LQKENI. The CDR3, as DNA: TGTGCCAGCTCAGGACTTGGGACAGGGGATTCACCCCTCCACTTT. It is translated as CASSGLGTGDSPLHF.

The chain uses TRBV28 and TRBJ2-4, with 12 nucleotides matching TRBD2. This CDR3 is built from 18 residues. Per germline, CDR1 MDHEN and CDR2 SYDVKM. The V and J ends lost 5 bases and 2 bases, in that order; junction bases with no gene match: 10. The CDR3 loop is CASSHETSGSLTKNIQYF. CDR3 nucleotides: TGTGCCAGCAGTCACGAGACTAGCGGGAGTTTAACCAAAAACATTCAGTACTTC.

The table lists this clone with a count of one. The chain combines TRBV10-3 with TRBJ2-2; possibly TRBD1 or TRBD2 for D (5 bases each). Per germline, CDR1 ENHRY and CDR2 SYGVKD. Deletions cut 4 bases from V and 4 bases from J, with 10 bases between. The CDR3 extends over 14 amino acids. The CDR3: CAISGAGSTGELFF. In DNA, the CDR3 is TGTGCCATCAGTGGGGCAGGGAGCACCGGGGAGCTGTTTTTT.

The chain couples TRBV7-8 to TRBJ2-3; a weak D match, TRBD1 (5 bases). Looked up from germline, CDR1 is SGHVS and CDR2 is FQNEAQ. The CDR3 covers 15 residues. Trimming removed 1 base at V and 0 bases at J, with 8 bases between. CDR3 coding DNA: TGTGCCAGCAGCTTAGTAGGGGTCAGCACAGATACGCAGTATTTT. Protein sequence: CASSLVGVSTDTQYF. The full variable domain, in which reference TRBV7-8 and TRBJ2-3 provide the parts outside the CDR3, is GAGVSQSPRYKVAKRGQDVALRCDPISGHVSLFWYQQALGQGPEFLTYFQNEAQLDKSGLPSDRFFAERPEGSVSTLKIQRTQQEDSAVYLCASSLVGVSTDTQYFGPGTRLTVL.

The V and J genes are TRBV5-4 and TRBJ2-2; no definite D call. The CDR3 is 16 residues long. The germline gives CDR1 SGHNT, CDR2 YYREEE (reference sequence). V gave up 0 bases and J gave up 1 base, with 10 bases separating them. CDR3 in amino acids: CASSLAIHGNTGELFF. The CDR3 DNA sequence: TGTGCCAGCAGCTTGGCCATCCACGGGAACACCGGGGAGCTGTTTTTT.

This chain connects TRBV27 to TRBJ2-7; D perhaps matches TRBD2 (5 bases). Looked up from germline, CDR1 is MNHEY and CDR2 is SMNVEV (reference sequence). The CDR3 spans 13 residues. V dropped 3 bases and J dropped 5 bases, with 11 bases sitting between them. The CDR3 DNA reads TGTGCCAGCAGTTTGCGAGGGTACCACGAGCAGTACTTC. Translating gives CASSLRGYHEQYF.

This sequence joins TRBV5-4 and TRBJ2-2; 9 positions agree with TRBD1. This CDR3 is built from 15 residues. J lost 5 bases, V lost 0 bases, and 2 bases had no gene match. Per germline, CDR1 SGHNT and CDR2 YYREEE (reference sequence). For the CDR3, the DNA is TGTGCCAGCAGCTTGGAGACAGGGGGGACCGGGGAGCTGTTTTTT. The encoded protein is CASSLETGGTGELFF. Combining the CDR3 with reference TRBV5-4 and TRBJ2-2 gives the whole variable domain ETGVTQSPTHLIKTRGQQVTLRCSSQSGHNTVSWYQQALGQGPQFIFQYYREEENGRGNFPPRFSGLQFPNYSSELNVNALELDDSALYLCASSLETGGTGELFFGEGSRLTVL.

CDR3 DNA sequence: TGTGCCAGCAGCCCATATAGACTCACCTCGAATTCACCCCTCCACTTT. It encodes CASSPYRLTSNSPLHF. The chain is built from TRBV5-6 and TRBJ1-6; D call uncertain. V dropped 4 bases and J dropped 7 bases, with 18 bases sitting between them. Germline CDR1 reads SGHDT; CDR2 reads YYEEEE. This CDR3 contains 16 residues.

In its sample, this clone was seen a few times. The V gene is TRBV19, the J gene TRBJ2-2; 7 bases fit TRBD2. CDR1 LNHDA and CDR2 SQIVND come from the germline V gene (reference sequence). This CDR3 has 16 residues. V trimming: 2 bases; J trimming: 2 bases; junction bases outside the gene matches: 5. The CDR3 loop reads CASSISPAGNTGELFF. In DNA, the CDR3 is TGTGCCAGTAGTATAAGTCCAGCGGGAAACACCGGGGAGCTGTTTTTT.

The chain combines TRBV5-5 with TRBJ1-2; D is ambiguous. CDR3 size: 13 residues. Germline CDR1 and CDR2: SGHKS and YYEKEE (reference sequence). Trimming removed 3 bases from V and 0 bases from J, with 6 bases in between. CDR3 residues: CASSYSTNYGYTF. The CDR3, as DNA: TGTGCCAGCAGCTATTCAACTAACTATGGCTACACCTTC.

The rearrangement links TRBV7-5 to TRBJ1-6; the D segment call TRBD1 is taken from the table without a DNA check. TRBV7-5 is a documented pseudogene. The CDR3 extends over 15 amino acids. The DNA of the CDR3 is TGTGCCAGAAGCTTAGCTGGGGGCAGGGTCTCACCCCTCCACTTT. Translated, it gives CARSLAGGRVSPLHF.